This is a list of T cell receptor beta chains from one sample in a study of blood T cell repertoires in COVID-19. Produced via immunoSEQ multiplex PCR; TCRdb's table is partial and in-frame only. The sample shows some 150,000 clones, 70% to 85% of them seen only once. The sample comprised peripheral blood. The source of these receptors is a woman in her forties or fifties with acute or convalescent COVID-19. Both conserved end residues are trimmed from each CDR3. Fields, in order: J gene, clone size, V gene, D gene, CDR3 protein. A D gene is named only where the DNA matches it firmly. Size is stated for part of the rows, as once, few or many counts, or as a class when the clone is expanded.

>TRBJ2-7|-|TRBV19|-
ASSYRVTHEQY
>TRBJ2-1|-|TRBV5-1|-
ASSLNGYNEQF
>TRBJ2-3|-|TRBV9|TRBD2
ASSPPGGGRPDTQY
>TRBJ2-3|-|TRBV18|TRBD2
ASSPPASGSRSDTQY
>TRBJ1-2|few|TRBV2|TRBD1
ASRGDSLAGGYT
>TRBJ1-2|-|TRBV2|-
ASSENSLNYGYT
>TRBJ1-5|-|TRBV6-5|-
ASSPRDLYQPQH
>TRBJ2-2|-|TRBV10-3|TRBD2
AIRTSGSANTGELF
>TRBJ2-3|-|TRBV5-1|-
ASTTGTSTDTQY
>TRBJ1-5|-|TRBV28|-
ASSSWGAPQPQH
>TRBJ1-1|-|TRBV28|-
ASTQIGVNTEAF
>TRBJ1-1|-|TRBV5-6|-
ASIKPGLRPTEAF
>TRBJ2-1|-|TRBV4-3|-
ASSQAQGRYEQF
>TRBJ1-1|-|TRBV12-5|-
ASGLWGGEAF
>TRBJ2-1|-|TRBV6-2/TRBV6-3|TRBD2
ASSYGTSGRVGEQF
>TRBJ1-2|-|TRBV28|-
ASLAGSYGYGYT
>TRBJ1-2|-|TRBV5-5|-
ASSDTLRRNYGYT
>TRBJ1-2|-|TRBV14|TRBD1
ASSQVGTGGGYT
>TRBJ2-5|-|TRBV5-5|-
ASSLGQGGETQY
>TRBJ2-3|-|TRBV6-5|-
ASRTQADTQY
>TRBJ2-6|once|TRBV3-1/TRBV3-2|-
ASSPVTSSGANVLT
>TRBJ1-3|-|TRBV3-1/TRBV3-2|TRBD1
ASSQTGGRSGNTIY
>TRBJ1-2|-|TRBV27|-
ASSLSYRNYGYT
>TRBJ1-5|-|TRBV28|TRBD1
ASSTTGVKNQPQH
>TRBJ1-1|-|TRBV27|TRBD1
ASSFLDRAGEAF
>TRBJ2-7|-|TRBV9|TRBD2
ASSVDSWQREGLEQY
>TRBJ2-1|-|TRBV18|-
ASSPRGDSYNEQF
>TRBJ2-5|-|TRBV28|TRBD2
ASSLAGGQETQY
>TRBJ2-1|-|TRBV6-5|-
ASTQTLTSYNEQF
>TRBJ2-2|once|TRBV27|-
ASSLSQLGDSDTGELF